Below, 20 T cell receptor beta chains from the same sample are listed, as sequenced in a study of CD8 T cell repertoires and HIV-1 epitope variants. Clones were sequenced by immunoSEQ multiplex PCR, and TCRdb holds only the in-frame ones, with some missing. The table shows tens of thousands of clones, with roughly 80% occurring only once. Specimen: uncultured baseline CD8+ T cells from peripheral blood mononuclear cells (PBMCs). The receptors come from a male donor with HIV.

CDR3 residues: CAGISNTGELFF. The CDR3 DNA is TGTGCCGGAATATCGAACACCGGGGAGCTGTTTTTT. This sequence joins TRBV30 and TRBJ2-2, with D unresolved. Trimming shortened V by 8 bases and J by 0 bases, and 7 bases separated the two germline ends. Germline V lookup: CDR1 GTSNPN, CDR2 SVGIG (reference sequence). There are 12 residues in the CDR3.

This clone has a handful of counts. The CDR3 coding sequence is TGTGCCAGCTCACCCGGGACAGGGCTACGTGGCACTGAAGCTTTCTTT. Amino acid sequence: CASSPGTGLRGTEAFF. This chain connects TRBV18 to TRBJ1-1; 9 bases line up with TRBD1. Germline assignment: CDR1 KGHSH and CDR2 LQKENI. Unmatched junction bases numbered 9, after V lost 3 bases and J lost 4 bases. The CDR3 length is 16 residues.

There are a few counts of this clone. The chain has TRBV28 and TRBJ2-2; 10 bases map to TRBD1. CDR3 length: 16 amino acids. After removal of 6 bases from V and 5 bases from J, the junction contained 9 bases not matched to a gene. Per the germline V gene, CDR1 is MDHEN and CDR2 is SYDVKM. CDR3 in DNA: TGTGCCAGCAGAACGCCACTGGGACAGGGGACCGGGGAGCTGTTTTTT. Translated, it gives CASRTPLGQGTGELFF.

The V and J genes are TRBV5-1 and TRBJ2-7; 15 nucleotides match TRBD2. The germline gives CDR1 SGHRS, CDR2 YFSETQ. The CDR3 consists of 20 residues. Trimming took 5 bases from V and 0 from J; bases not matched to a gene: 15. The CDR3 sequence is CASSKVTGTSGGLGSYEQYF. In DNA form, the CDR3 reads TGCGCCAGCAGTAAGGTAACCGGGACTAGCGGGGGGCTTGGCTCCTACGAGCAGTACTTC.

The J gene is TRBJ2-7, the V gene TRBV28; D is unresolved. This CDR3 has 13 amino acids. Germline V gives CDR1 MDHEN, CDR2 SYDVKM. Trimming took 4 bases from V and 7 from J, leaving 14 bases between them. The CDR3 DNA follows: TGTGCCAGCAGTTCTTCTTTCTTAGAGGAGCAGTACTTC. It is translated as CASSSSFLEEQYF. The full variable domain, with the rest looked up from reference TRBV28 and TRBJ2-7, is DVKVTQSSRYLVKRTGEKVFLECVQDMDHENMFWYRQDPGLGLRLIYFSYDVKMKEKGDIPEGYSVSREKKERFSLILESASTNQTSMYLCASSSSFLEEQYFGPGTRLTVT.

The genes are TRBV5-1 and TRBJ1-1, with 8 bases fitting TRBD1. The V gene's germline CDR1 is SGHRS and CDR2 YFSETQ. After removal of 0 bases from V and 7 bases from J, the junction contained 8 bases not matched to a gene. This CDR3 has 15 amino acids. This chain's CDR3 is CASSLAVQGVSEAFF. The CDR3 DNA follows: TGCGCCAGCAGCTTGGCCGTACAGGGGGTGAGTGAAGCTTTCTTT.

The chain carries TRBV27 and TRBJ2-1; unclear D gene. Deletions cut 2 bases from V and 8 bases from J, with 10 bases between. The CDR3 is 13 amino acids. Germline V CDR1 and CDR2: MNHEY, SMNVEV (reference sequence). CDR3 loop: CASSLRVVHEQFF. DNA of the CDR3: TGTGCCAGCAGTTTAAGGGTAGTGCATGAGCAGTTCTTC.

V and J are TRBV11-3 and TRBJ2-5; D tentatively reads TRBD1 or TRBD2 (6 bases each). V was shortened by 3 bases and J by 2 bases, with 13 bases between the two germline ends. Looked up from germline, CDR1 is SGHNT and CDR2 is YENEEA. This CDR3 comprises 15 residues. The CDR3 protein is CASSFRGAGQETQYF. CDR3 in DNA: TGTGCCAGCAGCTTTAGGGGGGCTGGTCAAGAGACCCAGTACTTC.

This sequence joins TRBV10-2 and TRBJ1-1; no clear D gene. CDR1 is WSHSY and CDR2 is SAAADI in the germline V gene. There are 13 residues in the CDR3. Trimming shortened V by 6 bases and J by 0 bases, and 8 bases separated the two germline ends. CDR3 sequence reads: CASRSTLNTEAFF. For the CDR3, the DNA is TGCGCCAGCAGGTCTACCCTGAACACTGAAGCTTTCTTT.

CDR3 DNA: TGCAGCGTTGAAGGAGGCCAAGGACTAGCGGGAGGTCGCTACAATGAGCAGTTCTTC. Its translation is CSVEGGQGLAGGRYNEQFF. The chain links TRBV29-1 to TRBJ2-1; TRBD2 matches 14 bases. The CDR3 totals 19 residues. Germline trimming cut 1 base from V and 3 bases from J; bases unmatched to any gene: 11. Germline lookup yields CDR1 SQVTM and CDR2 ANQGSEA.

The rearrangement links TRBV5-1 to TRBJ2-6, with D maybe TRBD1 (6 bases). This CDR3 region has 14 residues. CDR1 is SGHRS and CDR2 is YFSETQ in the germline V gene. The V end lost 7 bases, the J end lost 4 bases, and 12 bases lay between the germline ends. The CDR3 nucleotides read TGCGCCAGCTTGGGGGCGCCGGGGGCCAACGTCCTGACTTTC. Its protein is CASLGAPGANVLTF.

As DNA, the CDR3 is TGTGCCAGCAGTTTCACAAGGGACGACTATGGCTACACCTTC. Translated, it gives CASSFTRDDYGYTF. The rearrangement joins TRBV27 to TRBJ1-2, with a weak D call TRBD1 (5 bases). The CDR3 is 14 amino acids. Between the trimmed V and J ends, which lost 3 bases and 3 bases, there was a span of 11 bases. Germline CDR1 reads MNHEY; CDR2 reads SMNVEV (reference sequence).

This sequence joins TRBV19 and TRBJ1-5, with D possibly matching TRBD1 (5 bases). CDR3 size: 15 residues. Between the trimmed V and J ends, which lost 3 bases and 2 bases, there was a span of 11 bases. Germline CDR1 reads LNHDA; CDR2 reads SQIVND (reference sequence). The CDR3 bases are TGTGCCAGTAGTATCAGGGTTAGAGGCAATCAGCCCCAGCATTTT. Its protein product is CASSIRVRGNQPQHF.

A few counts support this clone. This chain joins TRBV5-4 and TRBJ2-5, with D perhaps matching TRBD1 or TRBD2 (5 bases each). V dropped 4 bases and J dropped 3 bases, with 13 bases sitting between them. There are 14 residues in the CDR3. In germline, CDR1 is SGHNT, CDR2 YYREEE (reference sequence). The CDR3 loop reads CASSPTGREETQYF. As DNA, the CDR3 is TGTGCCAGCAGCCCTACGGGACGGGAAGAGACCCAGTACTTC.

This chain joins TRBV28 and TRBJ1-2; no clear D gene. V lost 5 bases and J lost 4, with 11 bases in between. Germline CDR1 reads MDHEN; CDR2 reads SYDVKM. The CDR3 totals 13 residues. The CDR3 DNA sequence: TGTGCCAGCAGTCCAATTGGAAGCTATGGCTACACCTTC. Translation: CASSPIGSYGYTF.

This chain uses TRBV19 with TRBJ2-1; 7 bases agree with TRBD1. Germline-derived CDR1 and CDR2 are LNHDA and SQIVND (reference sequence). This CDR3 is 15 amino acids long. Trimming took 8 bases from V and 4 from J; bases not matched to a gene: 11. DNA of the CDR3: TGTGCCAGTGCTGACAGGGCAGCATATTACAATGAGCAGTTCTTC. This encodes CASADRAAYYNEQFF.

The chain carries TRBV19 and TRBJ2-7; D perhaps matches TRBD2 (6 bases). From germline, CDR1 is LNHDA and CDR2 SQIVND (reference sequence). The CDR3 has 14 amino acids. V was shortened by 6 bases and J by 4 bases, with 16 bases between the two germline ends. As DNA, the CDR3 is TGTGCCAGTAGCTTCACGCGGGGTGCGTACGAGCAGTACTTC. Its protein is CASSFTRGAYEQYF.

The chain carries TRBV5-1 and TRBJ1-1, with D unclear. Germline V lookup: CDR1 SGHRS, CDR2 YFSETQ. The ends were cut back, 5 bases at V and 1 base at J, with 12 bases in the middle. The CDR3 loop spans 14 amino acids. CDR3 residues: CASSSSPTNTEAFF. In DNA form, the CDR3 reads TGCGCCAGCAGTTCCTCCCCCACGAACACTGAAGCTTTCTTT.

The rearrangement links TRBV5-1 to TRBJ2-3; D unresolved. The germline V gene encodes CDR1 SGHRS and CDR2 YFSETQ. The CDR3 has 11 residues. With 5 bases removed from V and 6 bases from J, the gap between germline ends came to 7 bases. In DNA form, the CDR3 reads TGCGCCAGCAGAGAAGATGATACGCAGTATTTT. Translated, it gives CASREDDTQYF.

V and J are TRBV5-6 and TRBJ2-5; 10 nucleotides match TRBD1. V lost 4 bases to trimming and J lost 5 bases; unmatched junction nucleotides: 8. Germline assignment: CDR1 SGHDT and CDR2 YYEEEE. This CDR3 is built from 15 residues. CDR3 in DNA: TGTGCCAGCAGCCAGACAGGGGGCGTATTGGAGACCCAGTACTTC. Protein: CASSQTGGVLETQYF.